The 3 T cell receptor beta chains below come from one sample, sequenced in a study of T cell responses to AZD1222 COVID-19 vaccine. Sequenced by immunoSEQ multiplex PCR; TCRdb stores in-frame clones only, minus some. The sample shows some 170,000 clones, approximately 90% of them seen only once. The sequenced sample was peripheral blood, obtained 28 days after the second AZD1222 dose. These receptors were taken from an adult who received the AZD1222 COVID-19 vaccine.

The chain combines TRBV14 with TRBJ2-7; 8 positions match TRBD1. The CDR3 sequence is 14 residues long. Germline V lookup: CDR1 SGHDN, CDR2 FVKESK. The V segment lost 1 base and the J segment 6 bases; nucleotides outside the gene matches: 5. The CDR3 loop is CASSQVPRGREQYF. The CDR3 DNA follows: TGTGCCAGCAGCCAAGTCCCCAGGGGGCGCGAGCAGTACTTC.

The chain uses TRBV13 and TRBJ2-7, with no clear D. The CDR3 length is 14 residues. Germline lookup yields CDR1 PRHDT and CDR2 FYEKMQ (reference sequence). The V end lost 0 bases, the J end lost 0 bases, and 6 bases lay between the germline ends. CDR3 region: CASSLGLGSYEQYF. The CDR3 coding sequence is TGTGCCAGCAGCTTAGGCCTGGGCTCCTACGAGCAGTACTTC.

The chain recombines TRBV5-4 with TRBJ2-7; 8 bases are a match to TRBD2. The CDR3 is 15 residues long. CDR1 SGHNT and CDR2 YYREEE come from the germline V gene (reference sequence). Trimming removed 3 bases from V and 4 bases from J; junction bases left unmatched: 9. CDR3 nucleotide sequence: TGTGCCAGCAGCTCCAGCCCTGCGGGAGGATACGAGCAGTACTTC. It codes for CASSSSPAGGYEQYF.